These 3 T cell receptor beta chains share one sample of origin, sequenced in a study of blood T cell repertoires in COVID-19. Here immunoSEQ multiplex PCR was the method, and the copy in TCRdb shows in-frame clones only, minus some. The sample yields some 200,000 clones, approximately 87% seen once. Sample: peripheral blood. These receptors were taken from a woman in her 70s with acute or convalescent COVID-19.

This clone was observed a handful of times. CDR3 nucleotides: TGTGCCAGCAGGTCACAGGGGACGGGCGAGCAGTACTTC. Translating it yields CASRSQGTGEQYF. The V call is TRBV7-2, the J call TRBJ2-7; 7 bases map to TRBD1. From germline, CDR1 is SGHTA and CDR2 FQGNSA. Losses at the gene ends were 6 bases for V and 6 bases for J; bases not matched to a gene: 8. The CDR3 is 13 residues long.

The J gene is TRBJ1-5, the V gene TRBV24-1; maybe TRBD1 (6 bases). The V end was cut by 4 bases, the J end by 4 bases, with 10 bases between. The CDR3 has 14 amino acids. The germline V gene has CDR1 KGHDR and CDR2 SFDVKD. The CDR3 sequence is CATSEGQGNQPQHF. In nucleotides, the CDR3 is TGTGCCACCAGTGAAGGGCAGGGGAATCAGCCCCAGCATTTT.

The chain has TRBV3-1 (or the pseudogene TRBV3-2) and TRBJ2-1; D remains ambiguous. The V end was cut by 3 bases, the J end by 7 bases, with 10 bases between. Germline CDR1 reads LGHDT; CDR2 reads YNNKEL (reference sequence). The CDR3 extends over 13 amino acids. CDR3 residues: CASSQVAGNEQFF. The CDR3 DNA is TGTGCCAGCAGCCAGGTTGCCGGGAATGAGCAGTTCTTC.